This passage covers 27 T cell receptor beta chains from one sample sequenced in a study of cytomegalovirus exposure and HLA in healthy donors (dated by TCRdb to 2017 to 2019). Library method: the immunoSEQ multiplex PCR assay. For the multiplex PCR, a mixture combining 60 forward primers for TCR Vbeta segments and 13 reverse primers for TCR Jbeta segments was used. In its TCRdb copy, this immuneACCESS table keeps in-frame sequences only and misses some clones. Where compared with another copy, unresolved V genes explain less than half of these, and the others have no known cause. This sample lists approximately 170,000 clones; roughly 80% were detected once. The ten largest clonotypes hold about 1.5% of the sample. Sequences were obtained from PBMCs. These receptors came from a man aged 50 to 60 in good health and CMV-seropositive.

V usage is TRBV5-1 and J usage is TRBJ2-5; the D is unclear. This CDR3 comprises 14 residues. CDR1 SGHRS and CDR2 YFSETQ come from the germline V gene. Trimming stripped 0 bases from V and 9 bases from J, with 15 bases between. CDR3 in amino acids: CASSLDNPDGAQYF. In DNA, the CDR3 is TGCGCCAGCAGCTTGGACAACCCCGATGGAGCCCAGTACTTC.

CDR3 DNA sequence: TGTGCCAGCAGGAGCGGAGTGAGCACAGATACGCAGTATTTT. Translating it yields CASRSGVSTDTQYF. The V call is TRBV27, the J call TRBJ2-3; D perhaps matches TRBD2 (5 bases). Between the trimmed V and J ends, which lost 6 bases and 0 bases, there was a span of 10 bases. This CDR3 is 14 amino acids long. Per the germline V gene, CDR1 is MNHEY and CDR2 is SMNVEV (reference sequence).

The DNA of the CDR3 is TGTGCCAGCAGTCCTAGCGGGGCGACCGGGGAGACCCAGTACTTC. It yields the protein CASSPSGATGETQYF. The chain has TRBV5-4 and TRBJ2-5; the match to TRBD2 covers 9 bases. This CDR3 region has 15 residues. With V trimmed by 5 bases and J by 5 bases, 10 bases remained unmatched. The V gene's germline CDR1 is SGHNT and CDR2 YYREEE (reference sequence).

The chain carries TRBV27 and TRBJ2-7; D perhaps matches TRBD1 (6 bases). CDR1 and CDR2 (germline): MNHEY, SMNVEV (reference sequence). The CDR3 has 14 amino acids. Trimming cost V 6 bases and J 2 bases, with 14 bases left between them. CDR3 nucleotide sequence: TGTGCCAGCAGCCCCGGCGACAGGCCCTACGAGCAGTACTTC. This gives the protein CASSPGDRPYEQYF.

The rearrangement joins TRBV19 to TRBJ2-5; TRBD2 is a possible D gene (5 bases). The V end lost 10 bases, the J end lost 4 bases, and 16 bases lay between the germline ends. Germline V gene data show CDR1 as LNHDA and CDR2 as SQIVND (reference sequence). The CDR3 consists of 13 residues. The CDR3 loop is CATSLEGAETQYF. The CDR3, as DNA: TGTGCCACCTCTCTTGAGGGTGCAGAGACCCAGTACTTC.

CDR3 sequence (DNA): TGTGCCAGCAGCTTAAGCGGGGTAGGGGGCTACACCTTC. This encodes CASSLSGVGGYTF. V usage is TRBV7-2 and J usage is TRBJ1-2, with D hard to call. This CDR3 has 13 residues. V was cut by 2 bases and J by 8 bases, with 12 bases left in between. Germline values: CDR1 SGHTA, CDR2 FQGNSA.

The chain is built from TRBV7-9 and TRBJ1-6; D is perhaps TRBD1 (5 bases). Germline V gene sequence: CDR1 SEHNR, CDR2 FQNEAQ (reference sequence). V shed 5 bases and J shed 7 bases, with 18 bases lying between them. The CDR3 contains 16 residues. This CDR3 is CASSTKRGQSNSPLHF. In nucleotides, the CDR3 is TGTGCCAGCAGCACCAAACGCGGACAAAGCAATTCACCCCTCCACTTT.

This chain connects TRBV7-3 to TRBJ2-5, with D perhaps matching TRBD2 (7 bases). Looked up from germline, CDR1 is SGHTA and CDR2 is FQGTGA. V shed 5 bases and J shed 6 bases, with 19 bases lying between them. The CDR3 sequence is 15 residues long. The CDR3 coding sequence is TGTGCCAGCAGCCACCTATTTTGCGGGGGCAAGACCCAGTACTTC. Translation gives CASSHLFCGGKTQYF.

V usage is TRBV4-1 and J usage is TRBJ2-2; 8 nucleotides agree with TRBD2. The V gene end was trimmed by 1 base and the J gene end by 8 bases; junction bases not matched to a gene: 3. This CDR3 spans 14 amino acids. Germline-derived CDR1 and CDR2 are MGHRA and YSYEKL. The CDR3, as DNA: TGCGCCAGCAGCCAAGCGGGGGGGCAGGGGGAGCTGTTTTTT. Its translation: CASSQAGGQGELFF.

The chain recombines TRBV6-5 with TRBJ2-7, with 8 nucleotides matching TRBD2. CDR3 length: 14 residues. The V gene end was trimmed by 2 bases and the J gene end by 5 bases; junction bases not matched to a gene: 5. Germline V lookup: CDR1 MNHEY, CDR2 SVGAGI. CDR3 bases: TGTGCCAGCAGTTACGGGAGTAGCGGGGACGAGCAGTACTTC. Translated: CASSYGSSGDEQYF.

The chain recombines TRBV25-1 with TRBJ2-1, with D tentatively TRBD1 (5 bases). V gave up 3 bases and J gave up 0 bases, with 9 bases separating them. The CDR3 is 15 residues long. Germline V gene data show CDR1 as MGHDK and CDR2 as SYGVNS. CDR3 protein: CASSETASSYNEQFF. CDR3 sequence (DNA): TGTGCCAGCAGTGAGACAGCCAGCTCCTACAATGAGCAGTTCTTC.

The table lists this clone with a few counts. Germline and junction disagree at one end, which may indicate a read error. The CDR3 loop reads CASSLAGQRETQYF. Here the CDR3 DNA reads TGTGCTAGCAGCTTAGCGGGACAACGCGAGACCCAGTACTTC. V is TRBV7-7 and J is TRBJ2-5; TRBD2 agrees at 8 bases. This CDR3 comprises 14 residues. CDR1 is SSHAT and CDR2 is FNYEAQ in the germline V gene (reference sequence).

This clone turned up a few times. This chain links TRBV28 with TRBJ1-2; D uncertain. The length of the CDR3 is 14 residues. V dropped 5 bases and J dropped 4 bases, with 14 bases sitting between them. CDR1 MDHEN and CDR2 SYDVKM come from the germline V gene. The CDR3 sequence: CASSGSEGSYGYTF. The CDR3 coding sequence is TGTGCCAGCAGTGGGTCGGAGGGCTCCTATGGCTACACCTTC.

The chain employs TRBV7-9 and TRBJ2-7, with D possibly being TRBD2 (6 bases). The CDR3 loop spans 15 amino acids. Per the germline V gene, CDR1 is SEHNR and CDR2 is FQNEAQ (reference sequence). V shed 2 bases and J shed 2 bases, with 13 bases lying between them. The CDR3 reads CASSLTGTVAYEQYF. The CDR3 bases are TGTGCCAGCAGCTTAACCGGGACTGTCGCCTACGAGCAGTACTTC.

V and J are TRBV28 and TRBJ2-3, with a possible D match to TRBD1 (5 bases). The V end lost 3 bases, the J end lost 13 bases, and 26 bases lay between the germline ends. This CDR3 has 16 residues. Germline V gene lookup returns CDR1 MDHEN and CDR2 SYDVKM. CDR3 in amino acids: CASSLGPKTVRSPEYF. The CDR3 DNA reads TGTGCCAGCAGTTTGGGGCCCAAAACCGTCAGGTCCCCGGAGTATTTT.

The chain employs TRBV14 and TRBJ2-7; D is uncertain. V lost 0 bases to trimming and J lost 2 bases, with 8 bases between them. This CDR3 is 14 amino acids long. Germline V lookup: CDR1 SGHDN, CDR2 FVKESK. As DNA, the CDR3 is TGTGCCAGCAGCCAAGATGTAGCAGCCTACGAGCAGTACTTC. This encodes CASSQDVAAYEQYF.

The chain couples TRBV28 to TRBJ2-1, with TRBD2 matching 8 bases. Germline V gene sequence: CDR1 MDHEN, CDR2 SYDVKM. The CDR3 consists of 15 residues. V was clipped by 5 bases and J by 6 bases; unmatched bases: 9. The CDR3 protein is CASSPLGTRVNEQFF. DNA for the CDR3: TGTGCCAGCAGTCCTCTCGGGACTAGAGTCAATGAGCAGTTCTTC.

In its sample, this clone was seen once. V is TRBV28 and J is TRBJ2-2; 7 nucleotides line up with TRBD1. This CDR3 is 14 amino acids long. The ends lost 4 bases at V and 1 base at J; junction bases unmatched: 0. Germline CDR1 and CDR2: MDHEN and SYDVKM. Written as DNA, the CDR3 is TGTGCCAGCAGTTGGGACAGGAACACCGGGGAGCTGTTTTTT. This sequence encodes CASSWDRNTGELFF.

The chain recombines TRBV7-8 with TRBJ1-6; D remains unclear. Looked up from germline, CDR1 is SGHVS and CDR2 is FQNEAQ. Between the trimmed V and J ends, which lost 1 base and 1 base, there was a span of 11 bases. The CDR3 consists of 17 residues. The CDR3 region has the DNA TGTGCCAGCAGCTTAGGCCCGACGGGATCCTATAATTCACCCCTCCACTTT. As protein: CASSLGPTGSYNSPLHF.

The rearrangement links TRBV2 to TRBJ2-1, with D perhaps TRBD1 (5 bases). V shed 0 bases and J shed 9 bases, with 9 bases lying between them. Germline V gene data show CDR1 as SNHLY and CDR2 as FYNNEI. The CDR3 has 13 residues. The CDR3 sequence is CASSEAFQGEQFF. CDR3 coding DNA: TGTGCCAGCAGTGAAGCGTTCCAGGGTGAGCAGTTCTTC.

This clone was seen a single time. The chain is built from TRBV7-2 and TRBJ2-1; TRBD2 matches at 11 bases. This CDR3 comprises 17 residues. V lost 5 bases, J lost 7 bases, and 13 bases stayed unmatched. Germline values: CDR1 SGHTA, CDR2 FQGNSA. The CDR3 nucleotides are TGTGCCAGCAGCATTAGACTAGCGGGAATTCGGTTGAATGAGCAGTTCTTC. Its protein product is CASSIRLAGIRLNEQFF.

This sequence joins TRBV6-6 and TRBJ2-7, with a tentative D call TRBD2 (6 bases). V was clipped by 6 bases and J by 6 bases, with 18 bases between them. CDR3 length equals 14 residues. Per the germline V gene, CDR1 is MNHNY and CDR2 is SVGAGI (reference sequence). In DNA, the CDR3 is TGTGCCAGCAGCCTCCGGGACTCCGATCCCGAGCAGTACTTC. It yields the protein CASSLRDSDPEQYF.

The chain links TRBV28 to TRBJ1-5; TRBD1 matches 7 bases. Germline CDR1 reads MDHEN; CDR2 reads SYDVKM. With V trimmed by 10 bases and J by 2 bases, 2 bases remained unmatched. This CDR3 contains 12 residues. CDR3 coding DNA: TGTGCCACCACAGGGGGCAATCAGCCCCAGCATTTT. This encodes CATTGGNQPQHF.

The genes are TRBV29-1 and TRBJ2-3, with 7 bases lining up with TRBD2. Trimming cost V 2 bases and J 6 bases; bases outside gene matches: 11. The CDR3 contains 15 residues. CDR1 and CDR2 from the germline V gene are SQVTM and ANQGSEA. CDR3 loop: CSVEKLGGRGDTQYF. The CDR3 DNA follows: TGCAGCGTTGAAAAACTTGGCGGGAGAGGGGATACGCAGTATTTT.

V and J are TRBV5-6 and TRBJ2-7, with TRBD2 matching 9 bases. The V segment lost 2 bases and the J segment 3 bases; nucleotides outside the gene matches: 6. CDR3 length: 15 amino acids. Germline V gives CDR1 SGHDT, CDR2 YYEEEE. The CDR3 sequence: CASSFRPSGNYEQYF. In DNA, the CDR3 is TGTGCCAGCAGCTTTAGGCCTAGCGGGAACTACGAGCAGTACTTC.

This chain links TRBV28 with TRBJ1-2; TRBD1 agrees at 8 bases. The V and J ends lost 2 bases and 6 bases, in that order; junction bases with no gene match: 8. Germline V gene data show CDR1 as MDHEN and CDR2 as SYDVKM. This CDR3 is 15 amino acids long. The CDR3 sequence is CASSLLLGTGDGYTF. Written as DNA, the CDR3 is TGTGCCAGCAGTTTACTTCTCGGGACAGGAGATGGCTACACCTTC.

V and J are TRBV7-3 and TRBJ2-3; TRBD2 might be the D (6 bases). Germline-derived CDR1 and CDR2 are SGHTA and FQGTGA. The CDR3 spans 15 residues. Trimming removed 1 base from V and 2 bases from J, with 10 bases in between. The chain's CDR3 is CASSLRGDFTDTQYF. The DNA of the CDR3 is TGTGCCAGCAGCTTAAGGGGGGACTTCACAGATACGCAGTATTTT.